Presented here are 3 T cell receptor beta chains from one specimen sequenced in a study of beta chain features in type 1 diabetes. Expressed TCRB transcripts got sequenced, as all isolated RNA was reverse transcribed. Sequencing used immunoSEQ multiplex PCR; TCRdb keeps in-frame clones, though not all of them. The table records 450,000 to 600,000 clones, roughly 30% of them present only once. The sample consisted of naive CD4+ T cells from blood. All receptors come from a man aged 18 to 29 in good health.

V is TRBV25-1 and J is TRBJ1-4; D unclear. The germline V gene has CDR1 MGHDK and CDR2 SYGVNS. Trimming stripped 3 bases from V and 4 bases from J, with 9 bases between. CDR3 size: 14 residues. The CDR3 here is CASSEPGDNEKLFF. The CDR3 DNA reads as TGTGCCAGCAGTGAGCCGGGAGATAATGAAAAACTGTTTTTT.

The J gene is TRBJ2-7, the V gene TRBV5-6, with TRBD2 identical over 14 bases. The CDR3 totals 14 residues. Germline V gene sequence: CDR1 SGHDT, CDR2 YYEEEE. V lost 3 bases, J lost 7 bases, and 3 bases stayed unmatched. The CDR3 coding sequence is TGTGCCAGCAGCTCGGGACTAGCGGGAGTAGAGCAGTACTTC. The encoded protein is CASSSGLAGVEQYF.

This clone was counted only a few times. The rearrangement links TRBV15 to TRBJ2-5; 8 bases are a match to TRBD2. In germline, CDR1 is LNHNV, CDR2 YYDKDF (reference sequence). CDR3 length: 14 residues. J gave up 2 bases and V 4 bases, and 3 bases lay outside the gene matches. CDR3 sequence reads: CATSKGGGQETQYF. The CDR3 coding sequence is TGTGCCACCAGCAAAGGCGGGGGGCAAGAGACCCAGTACTTC.